These T cell receptor beta chains were read from a single sample in a study of blood T cell repertoires in COVID-19. Profiled with immunoSEQ multiplex PCR; TCRdb holds only in-frame clones, not every one. The sample contains approximately 170,000 clones, approximately 86% of which appear only once. Sequenced material: peripheral blood. The receptors shown here come from an older man with acute or convalescent COVID-19. Both conserved end residues are trimmed from each CDR3. Each record gives: V gene, J gene, CDR3 protein.

TRBV19,TRBJ1-5,ASSGTSGNQPQH
TRBV19,TRBJ1-6,ASSPRGGEGNSPLH
TRBV15,TRBJ1-1,ATSRDRVRNTEAF
TRBV7-9,TRBJ2-5,ASSQPSGTGETQY
TRBV5-1,TRBJ2-5,ASSLEFRETQY
TRBV6-5,TRBJ2-1,ASSPPGLAGGQQF
TRBV5-1,TRBJ2-5,ASSATGFQETQY
TRBV24-1,TRBJ1-5,ATSDGTVFNQPQH
TRBV5-1,TRBJ1-6,ASSFEGQGNSPLH
TRBV28,TRBJ1-2,ASGTPNREGYT
TRBV6-1,TRBJ1-2,ASSDPGQTFYGYT
TRBV28,TRBJ1-5,ASSLPDRGNQPQH
TRBV5-1,TRBJ2-7,ASSFTGIYEQY
TRBV15,TRBJ1-6,ATSRGRDRGNSPLH
TRBV7-8,TRBJ1-1,ASSLLSRANTEAF
TRBV7-3,TRBJ2-5,VGGQETQY
TRBV9,TRBJ2-2,ASSAQVEGGELF
TRBV9,TRBJ2-5,ASSRRQGEGETQY
TRBV28,TRBJ2-1,ASSLRSWGEQF
TRBV19,TRBJ1-2,ASRAVSGGKDT
TRBV24-1,TRBJ1-5,ATSDFGQGNRQPQH
TRBV7-2,TRBJ1-3,ASRPTVSSGNTIY
TRBV5-1,TRBJ2-5,ASSPYLQETQY
TRBV29-1,TRBJ1-2,SVEDLEGYT
TRBV27,TRBJ2-3,ASSLDGLAGLSTDTQY
TRBV27,TRBJ2-3,ASSSRGADTQY
TRBV5-8,TRBJ1-4,ASSLQGLGEKLF
TRBV18,TRBJ1-1,ASSPNYDSEAF
TRBV7-2,TRBJ1-4,ASTPSSAQEKLF
TRBV7-9,TRBJ1-2,ASSPDRLRDYGYT
TRBV7-9,TRBJ2-5,ASSFGGPETQY
TRBV2,TRBJ2-2,ASSGQGGRTGELF
TRBV27,TRBJ1-1,ASSLMSGSGRNTEAF
TRBV27,TRBJ1-1,ASSLGGDTEAF
TRBV18,TRBJ1-5,ASSLHVNQPQH
TRBV6-2/TRBV6-3,TRBJ1-6,ASSKTPLLRGGSPLH
TRBV5-1,TRBJ2-6,ASSVGHQAANVLT
TRBV27,TRBJ2-2,ASSLRGRTGELF
TRBV6-5,TRBJ1-3,ASGLLSPGWNTIY
TRBV7-9,TRBJ2-3,ASSLAGADTQY